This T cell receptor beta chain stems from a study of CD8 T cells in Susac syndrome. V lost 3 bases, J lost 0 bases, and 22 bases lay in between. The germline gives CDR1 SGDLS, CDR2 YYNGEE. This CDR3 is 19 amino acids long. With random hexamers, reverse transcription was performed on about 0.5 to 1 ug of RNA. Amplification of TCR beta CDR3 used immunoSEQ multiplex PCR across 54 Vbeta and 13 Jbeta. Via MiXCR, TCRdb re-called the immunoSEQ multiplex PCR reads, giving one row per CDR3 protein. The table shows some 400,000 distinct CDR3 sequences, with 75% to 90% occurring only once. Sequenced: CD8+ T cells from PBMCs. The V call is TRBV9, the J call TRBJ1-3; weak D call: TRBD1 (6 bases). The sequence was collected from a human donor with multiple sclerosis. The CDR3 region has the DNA TGTGCCAGCAGCGCCACCCAGGGGCCTCGGATTTCCTCTGGAAACACCATATATTTT. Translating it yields CASSATQGPRISSGNTIYF.